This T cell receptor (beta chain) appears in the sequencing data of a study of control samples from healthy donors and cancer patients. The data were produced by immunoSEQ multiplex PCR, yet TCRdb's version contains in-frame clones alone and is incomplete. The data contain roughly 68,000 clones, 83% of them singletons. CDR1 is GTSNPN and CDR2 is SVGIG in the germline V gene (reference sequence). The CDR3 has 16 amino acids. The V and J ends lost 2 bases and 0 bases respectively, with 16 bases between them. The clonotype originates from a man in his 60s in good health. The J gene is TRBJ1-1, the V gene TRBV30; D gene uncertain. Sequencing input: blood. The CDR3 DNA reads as TGTGCCTGGAGTACTAGGGATTATCTCATGAACACTGAAGCTTTCTTT. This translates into CAWSTRDYLMNTEAFF.